A single T cell receptor (beta chain) is shown here with its context. The antigen is undetermined. One junction end does not reproduce the germline sequence, and a read error may be involved. Uncontrolled infection, other autoimmune disease, pregnancy or lactation barred patients from enrollment. Each diagnosis was grounded in clinical symptoms, serum thyroxine and TRAb, thyroid ultrasound, and orbital computed tomography. Template material for amplifying TCR beta CDR3 regions consisted of RNA transcripts. HTBI primers were the set used in a first-round RT-PCR of the TCR CDR3. TCRdb redid the calling of the multiplex PCR reads with MiXCR, one entry per CDR3 protein. The sample consists of about 570,000 distinct CDR3 sequences, about 45% of them appearing once. These data belong to a study of T cells in Graves' hyperthyroidism and ophthalmopathy. Broader study findings: Clonotypes that were expanded in thyroid above 0.001 mostly appeared in blood too.

Germline CDR1 reads SSHAT; CDR2 reads FNYEAQ (reference sequence). The CDR3 is 14 residues long. This chain joins TRBV7-7 and TRBJ2-7; possible D gene TRBD2, 6 bases. This sequence originates from an adult woman with Graves' disease, either hyperthyroidism or ophthalmopathy (not recorded which). Sequencing was done on a sample of peripheral blood or thyroid tissue (not recorded which). CDR3 residues: CASSLASESYEQYF. The CDR3 DNA sequence: TGTGCTAGCAGCTTAGCTAGCGAATCCTACGAGCAGTACTTC.